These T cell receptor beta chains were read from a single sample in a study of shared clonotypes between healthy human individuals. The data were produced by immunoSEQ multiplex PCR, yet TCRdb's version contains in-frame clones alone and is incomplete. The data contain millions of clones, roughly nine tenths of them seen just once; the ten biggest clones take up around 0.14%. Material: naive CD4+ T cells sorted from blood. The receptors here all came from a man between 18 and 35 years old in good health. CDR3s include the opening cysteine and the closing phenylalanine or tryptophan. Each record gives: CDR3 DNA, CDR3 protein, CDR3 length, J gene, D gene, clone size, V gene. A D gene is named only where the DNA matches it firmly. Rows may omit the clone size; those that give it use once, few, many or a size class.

cdr3_nt: TGTGCCAGCAGTGTGAGGTCTAATAGCAATCAGCCCCAGCATTTT; cdr3_aa: CASSVRSNSNQPQHF; cdr3_length: 15; j_call: TRBJ1-5; d_call: -; clone_size: -; v_call: TRBV6-5
cdr3_nt: TGTGCCAGCAGTGAGTGGGGTTCACCCCAGCATTTT; cdr3_aa: CASSEWGSPQHF; cdr3_length: 12; j_call: TRBJ1-5; d_call: -; clone_size: -; v_call: TRBV6-1
cdr3_nt: TGTGCCAGCAGCTTAGCGGGGGGGCCAGAGACCCAGTACTTC; cdr3_aa: CASSLAGGPETQYF; cdr3_length: 14; j_call: TRBJ2-5; d_call: -; clone_size: -; v_call: TRBV11-1
cdr3_nt: TGTGCCAGCAGTCCCTCTTACGAGCAGTACTTC; cdr3_aa: CASSPSYEQYF; cdr3_length: 11; j_call: TRBJ2-7; d_call: -; clone_size: -; v_call: TRBV2
cdr3_nt: TGTGCCAGCGGCAGGGTAGATTCCGGGGAGCTGTTTTTT; cdr3_aa: CASGRVDSGELFF; cdr3_length: 13; j_call: TRBJ2-2; d_call: -; clone_size: -; v_call: TRBV28
cdr3_nt: TGCGCCAGCAGCCCGGGGGCGAATCTGAACACTGAAGCTTTCTTT; cdr3_aa: CASSPGANLNTEAFF; cdr3_length: 15; j_call: TRBJ1-1; d_call: -; clone_size: -; v_call: TRBV5-1
cdr3_nt: TGTGCCAGCAGTTACCCCGGGGGGGATACGCAGTATTTT; cdr3_aa: CASSYPGGDTQYF; cdr3_length: 13; j_call: TRBJ2-3; d_call: TRBD2; clone_size: -; v_call: TRBV6-6
cdr3_nt: TGTGCCAGCAGCGGCAGAACCGGAGGGCCACGCGACAATGAGCAGTTCTTC; cdr3_aa: CASSGRTGGPRDNEQFF; cdr3_length: 17; j_call: TRBJ2-1; d_call: -; clone_size: once; v_call: TRBV21-1
cdr3_nt: TGCGCCAGCAGCTTGGAGGGCAGGGGGGAAGCTGAAGCTTTCTTT; cdr3_aa: CASSLEGRGEAEAFF; cdr3_length: 15; j_call: TRBJ1-1; d_call: TRBD1; clone_size: once; v_call: TRBV5-1
cdr3_nt: TGCGCCAGCAGCTTGGACGGCGAATATGGCTACACCTTC; cdr3_aa: CASSLDGEYGYTF; cdr3_length: 13; j_call: TRBJ1-2; d_call: -; clone_size: -; v_call: TRBV5-1
cdr3_nt: TGCGCCAGCAGCCAAGACACACTAGCGGGAGTTATAGATACGCAGTATTTT; cdr3_aa: CASSQDTLAGVIDTQYF; cdr3_length: 17; j_call: TRBJ2-3; d_call: TRBD2; clone_size: -; v_call: TRBV4-1
cdr3_nt: TGTGCCAGCAGCTTAGGTGACGGGCATCGCTACGAGCAGTACTTC; cdr3_aa: CASSLGDGHRYEQYF; cdr3_length: 15; j_call: TRBJ2-7; d_call: -; clone_size: -; v_call: TRBV7-2
cdr3_nt: TGCGCCAGCAGCCGACGGGGGGACGCCCCAGATACGCAGTATTTT; cdr3_aa: CASSRRGDAPDTQYF; cdr3_length: 15; j_call: TRBJ2-3; d_call: TRBD2; clone_size: -; v_call: TRBV5-1
cdr3_nt: TGTGCCAGTAGTATCATAGGGGGACTAGTCGGGGAGCTGTTTTTT; cdr3_aa: CASSIIGGLVGELFF; cdr3_length: 15; j_call: TRBJ2-2; d_call: TRBD2; clone_size: -; v_call: TRBV19
cdr3_nt: TGCGCCAGCAAGCCTGGAGGTCCAAGGGAGACCCAGTACTTC; cdr3_aa: CASKPGGPRETQYF; cdr3_length: 14; j_call: TRBJ2-5; d_call: -; clone_size: -; v_call: TRBV10-2
cdr3_nt: TGTGCCAGCAGCCCCAAGGCCCGGGACAGGGGCGACGAGCAGTACTTC; cdr3_aa: CASSPKARDRGDEQYF; cdr3_length: 16; j_call: TRBJ2-7; d_call: TRBD1; clone_size: -; v_call: TRBV9
cdr3_nt: TGCGCCAGCAGCCCACTTGGGGCCTTTGGAAACACCATATATTTT; cdr3_aa: CASSPLGAFGNTIYF; cdr3_length: 15; j_call: TRBJ1-3; d_call: -; clone_size: -; v_call: TRBV4-1
cdr3_nt: TGTGCCAGCAGCAGACTAGCGGGGGCTACCTACGAGCAGTACTTC; cdr3_aa: CASSRLAGATYEQYF; cdr3_length: 15; j_call: TRBJ2-7; d_call: TRBD2; clone_size: once; v_call: TRBV6-5
cdr3_nt: TGCGCCAGCAGCCCGGGACTGACGAACACCGGGGAGCTGTTTTTT; cdr3_aa: CASSPGLTNTGELFF; cdr3_length: 15; j_call: TRBJ2-2; d_call: -; clone_size: -; v_call: TRBV5-1
cdr3_nt: TGTGCCTGGAGTGTAAAAGGACAGGGACGCTCCGGGGAGCTGTTTTTT; cdr3_aa: CAWSVKGQGRSGELFF; cdr3_length: 16; j_call: TRBJ2-2; d_call: TRBD1; clone_size: -; v_call: TRBV30
cdr3_nt: TGTGCCGCGGGGCTGACCATGAACACTGAAGCTTTCTTT; cdr3_aa: CAAGLTMNTEAFF; cdr3_length: 13; j_call: TRBJ1-1; d_call: -; clone_size: -; v_call: TRBV6-5
cdr3_nt: TGTGCCAGCAGCCGCAGGGGGAAAGAGACCCAGTACTTC; cdr3_aa: CASSRRGKETQYF; cdr3_length: 13; j_call: TRBJ2-5; d_call: TRBD1; clone_size: -; v_call: TRBV11-2
cdr3_nt: TGTGCCAGCAGCCCCTTCCGGGCAGATACGCAGTATTTT; cdr3_aa: CASSPFRADTQYF; cdr3_length: 13; j_call: TRBJ2-3; d_call: -; clone_size: once; v_call: TRBV6-5
cdr3_nt: TGCGCCAGCAGCTTGGGGCCGGCAGCCACAGATACGCAGTATTTT; cdr3_aa: CASSLGPAATDTQYF; cdr3_length: 15; j_call: TRBJ2-3; d_call: -; clone_size: once; v_call: TRBV5-1
cdr3_nt: TGTGCCACCTCTCCCAACACCGGGGAGCTGTTTTTT; cdr3_aa: CATSPNTGELFF; cdr3_length: 12; j_call: TRBJ2-2; d_call: -; clone_size: -; v_call: TRBV7-3
cdr3_nt: TGTGCCAGCAGTGAAGAGGTGTCGACTGAAGCTTTCTTT; cdr3_aa: CASSEEVSTEAFF; cdr3_length: 13; j_call: TRBJ1-1; d_call: -; clone_size: -; v_call: TRBV2
cdr3_nt: TGTGCCATCAGTGCGGGACAGGGGGGAACTAATGAAAAACTGTTTTTT; cdr3_aa: CAISAGQGGTNEKLFF; cdr3_length: 16; j_call: TRBJ1-4; d_call: TRBD1; clone_size: -; v_call: TRBV10-3
cdr3_nt: TGTGCCAGCTCCACTCCGGCAGCGAACACTGAAGCTTTCTTT; cdr3_aa: CASSTPAANTEAFF; cdr3_length: 14; j_call: TRBJ1-1; d_call: -; clone_size: once; v_call: TRBV19
cdr3_nt: TGTGCCAGCAGCAAAGAGTCCGGCCTTCACGAGCAGTACTTC; cdr3_aa: CASSKESGLHEQYF; cdr3_length: 14; j_call: TRBJ2-7; d_call: -; clone_size: -; v_call: TRBV21-1
cdr3_nt: TGTGCCAGCTCACCACCAGGACAGGGCGAACCGAAATACGAGCAGTACTTC; cdr3_aa: CASSPPGQGEPKYEQYF; cdr3_length: 17; j_call: TRBJ2-7; d_call: TRBD1; clone_size: once; v_call: TRBV18
cdr3_nt: TGTGCCAGCAGCTTGGCGGGACAGGGGGGGACAGATACGCAGTATTTT; cdr3_aa: CASSLAGQGGTDTQYF; cdr3_length: 16; j_call: TRBJ2-3; d_call: TRBD1; clone_size: -; v_call: TRBV5-4
cdr3_nt: TGTGCTAGTGGTTTGTTAGGCACTGAAGCTTTCTTT; cdr3_aa: CASGLLGTEAFF; cdr3_length: 12; j_call: TRBJ1-1; d_call: -; clone_size: -; v_call: TRBV12-5
cdr3_nt: TGTGCCAGCTCACCACTTACGGGACAGTCCTACGAGCAGTACTTC; cdr3_aa: CASSPLTGQSYEQYF; cdr3_length: 15; j_call: TRBJ2-7; d_call: TRBD1; clone_size: -; v_call: TRBV18
cdr3_nt: TGCGCCAGCAGTACCAGGGAGAACACTGAAGCTTTCTTT; cdr3_aa: CASSTRENTEAFF; cdr3_length: 13; j_call: TRBJ1-1; d_call: -; clone_size: -; v_call: TRBV5-1
cdr3_nt: TGCACCAGCAGCTTGTCTGGGGGCCTGGCAGATACGCAGTATTTT; cdr3_aa: CTSSLSGGLADTQYF; cdr3_length: 15; j_call: TRBJ2-3; d_call: -; clone_size: -; v_call: TRBV5-1
cdr3_nt: TGTGCCAGCAGCCGACAGATTTCAGGGGACACCATATATTTT; cdr3_aa: CASSRQISGDTIYF; cdr3_length: 14; j_call: TRBJ1-3; d_call: -; clone_size: -; v_call: TRBV7-9